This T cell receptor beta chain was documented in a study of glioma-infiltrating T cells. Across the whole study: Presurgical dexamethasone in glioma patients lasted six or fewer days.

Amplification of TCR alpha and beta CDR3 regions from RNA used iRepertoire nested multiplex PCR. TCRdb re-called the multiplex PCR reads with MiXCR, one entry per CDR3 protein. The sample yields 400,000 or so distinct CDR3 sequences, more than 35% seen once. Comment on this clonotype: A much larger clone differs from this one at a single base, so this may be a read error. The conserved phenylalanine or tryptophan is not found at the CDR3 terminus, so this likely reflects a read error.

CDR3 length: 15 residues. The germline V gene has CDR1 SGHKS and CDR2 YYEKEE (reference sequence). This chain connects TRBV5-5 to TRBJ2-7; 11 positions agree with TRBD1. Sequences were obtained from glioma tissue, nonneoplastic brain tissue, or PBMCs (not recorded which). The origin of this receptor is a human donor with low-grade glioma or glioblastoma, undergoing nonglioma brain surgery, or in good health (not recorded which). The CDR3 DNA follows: TGCGCCAGCAGCTTGTCGGGACAGGGGGCCTACGAGCAGTACTCC. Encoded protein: CASSLSGQGAYEQYS.